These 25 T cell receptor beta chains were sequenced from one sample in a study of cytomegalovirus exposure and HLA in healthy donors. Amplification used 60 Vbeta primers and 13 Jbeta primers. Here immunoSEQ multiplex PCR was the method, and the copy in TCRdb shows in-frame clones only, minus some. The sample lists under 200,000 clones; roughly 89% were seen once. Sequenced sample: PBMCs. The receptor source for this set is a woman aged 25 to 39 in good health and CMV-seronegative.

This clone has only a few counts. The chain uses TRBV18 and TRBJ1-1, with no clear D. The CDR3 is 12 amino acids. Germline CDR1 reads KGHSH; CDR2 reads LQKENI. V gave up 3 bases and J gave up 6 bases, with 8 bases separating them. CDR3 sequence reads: CASSPTQAEAFF. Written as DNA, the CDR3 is TGTGCCAGCTCACCTACACAAGCTGAAGCTTTCTTT.

CDR3 DNA sequence: TGTGCCAGTAGTCTCGCCGGTGGCGGGGGAGCTTTCTTT. Its translation is CASSLAGGGGAFF. This chain uses TRBV19 with TRBJ1-1, with TRBD1 as a possible D gene (5 bases). Trimming took off 5 bases at V and 10 bases at J, with 17 bases between the two ends. This CDR3 is built from 13 residues. Looked up from germline, CDR1 is LNHDA and CDR2 is SQIVND (reference sequence).

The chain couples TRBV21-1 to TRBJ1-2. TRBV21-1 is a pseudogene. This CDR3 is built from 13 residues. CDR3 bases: TGTGCCAGCAGCGCTTCTGGAGGGAACGGCTACACCTTC. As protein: CASSASGGNGYTF.

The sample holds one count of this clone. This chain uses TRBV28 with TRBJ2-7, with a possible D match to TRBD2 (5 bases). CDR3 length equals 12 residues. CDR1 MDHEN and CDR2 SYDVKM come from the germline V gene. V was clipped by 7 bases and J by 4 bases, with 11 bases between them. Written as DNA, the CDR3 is TGTGCCAGCACCCCCGGACTGTACGAGCAGTACTTC. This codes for CASTPGLYEQYF. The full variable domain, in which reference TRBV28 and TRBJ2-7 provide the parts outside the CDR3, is DVKVTQSSRYLVKRTGEKVFLECVQDMDHENMFWYRQDPGLGLRLIYFSYDVKMKEKGDIPEGYSVSREKKERFSLILESASTNQTSMYLCASTPGLYEQYFGPGTRLTVT.

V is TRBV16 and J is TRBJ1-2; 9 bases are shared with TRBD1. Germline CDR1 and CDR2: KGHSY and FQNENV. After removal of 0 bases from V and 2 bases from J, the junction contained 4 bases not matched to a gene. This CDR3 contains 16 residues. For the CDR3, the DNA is TGTGCCAGCAGCCAATCGCCCGGGACAGGGAACTATGGCTACACCTTC. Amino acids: CASSQSPGTGNYGYTF.

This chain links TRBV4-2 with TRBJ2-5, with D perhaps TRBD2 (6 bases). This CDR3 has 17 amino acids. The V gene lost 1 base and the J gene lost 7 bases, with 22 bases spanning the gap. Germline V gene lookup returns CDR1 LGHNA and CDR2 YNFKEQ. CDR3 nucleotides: TGTGCCAGCAGCCAAGCAAAGGAGGGCCTGCAGGGAGGGACCCAGTACTTC. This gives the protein CASSQAKEGLQGGTQYF.

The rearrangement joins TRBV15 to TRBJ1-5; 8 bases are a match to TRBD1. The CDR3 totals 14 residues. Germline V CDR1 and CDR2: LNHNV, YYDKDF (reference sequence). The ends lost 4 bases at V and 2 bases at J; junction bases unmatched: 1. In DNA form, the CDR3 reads TGTGCCACCAGCACAGGGGGCGGCAATCAGCCCCAGCATTTT. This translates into CATSTGGGNQPQHF.

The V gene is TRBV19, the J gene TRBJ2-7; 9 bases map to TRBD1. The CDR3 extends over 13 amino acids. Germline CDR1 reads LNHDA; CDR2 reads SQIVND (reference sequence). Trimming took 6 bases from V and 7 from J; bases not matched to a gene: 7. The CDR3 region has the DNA TGTGCCAGTAGACGGGACAGGGATAGTGAGCAGTACTTC. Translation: CASRRDRDSEQYF.

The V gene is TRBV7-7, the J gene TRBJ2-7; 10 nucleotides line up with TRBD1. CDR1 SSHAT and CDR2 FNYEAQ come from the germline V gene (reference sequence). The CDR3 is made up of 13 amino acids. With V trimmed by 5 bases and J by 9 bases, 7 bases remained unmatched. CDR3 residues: CASSLTGGAVQYF. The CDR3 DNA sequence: TGTGCCAGCAGCCTGACAGGGGGCGCCGTGCAGTACTTC. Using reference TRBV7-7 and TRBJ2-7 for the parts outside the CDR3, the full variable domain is GAGVSQSPRYKVTKRGQDVTLRCDPISSHATLYWYQQALGQGPEFLTYFNYEAQPDKSGLPSDRFSAERPEGSISTLTIQRTEQRDSAMYRCASSLTGGAVQYFGPGTRLTVT.

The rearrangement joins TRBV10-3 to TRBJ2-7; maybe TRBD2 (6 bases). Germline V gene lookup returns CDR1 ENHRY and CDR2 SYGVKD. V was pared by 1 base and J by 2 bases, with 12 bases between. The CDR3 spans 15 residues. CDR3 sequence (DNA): TGTGCCATCAGTGAGTGGGGGGAGTTCACCTACGAGCAGTACTTC. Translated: CAISEWGEFTYEQYF.

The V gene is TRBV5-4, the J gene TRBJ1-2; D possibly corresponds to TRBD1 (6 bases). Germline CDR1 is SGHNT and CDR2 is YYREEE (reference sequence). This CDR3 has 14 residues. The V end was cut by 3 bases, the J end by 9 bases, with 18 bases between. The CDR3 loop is CASSSLRGGRRYTF. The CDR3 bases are TGTGCCAGCAGCTCCTTAAGGGGGGGGCGGCGCTACACCTTC.

The CDR3 coding sequence is TGTGCCAGCAGCTTAGGGCCATTGGGGGCCCAAGAGACCCAGTACTTC. This translates into CASSLGPLGAQETQYF. This chain links TRBV5-6 with TRBJ2-5, with D tentatively TRBD1 (6 bases). The V and J ends lost 2 bases and 1 base respectively, with 15 bases between them. The CDR3 is 16 amino acids. CDR1 SGHDT and CDR2 YYEEEE come from the germline V gene.

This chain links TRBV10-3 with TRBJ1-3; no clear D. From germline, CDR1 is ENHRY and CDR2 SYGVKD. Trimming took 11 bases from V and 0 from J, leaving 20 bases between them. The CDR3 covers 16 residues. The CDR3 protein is CAPARAGLSSGNTIYF. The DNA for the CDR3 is TGTGCCCCAGCCCGAGCAGGACTAAGCTCTGGAAACACCATATATTTT.

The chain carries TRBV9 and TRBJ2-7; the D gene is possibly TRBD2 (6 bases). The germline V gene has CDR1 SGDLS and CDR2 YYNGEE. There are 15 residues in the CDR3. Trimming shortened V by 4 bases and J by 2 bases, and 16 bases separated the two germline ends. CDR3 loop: CASSPTGEATYEQYF. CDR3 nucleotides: TGTGCCAGCAGCCCCACGGGGGAGGCGACCTACGAGCAGTACTTC.

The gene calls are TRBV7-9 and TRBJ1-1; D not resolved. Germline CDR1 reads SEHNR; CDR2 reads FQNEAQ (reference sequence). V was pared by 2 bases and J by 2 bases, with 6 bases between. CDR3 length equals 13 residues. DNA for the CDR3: TGTGCCAGCAGCTTATGGGCCAACACTGAAGCTTTCTTT. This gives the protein CASSLWANTEAFF.

CDR3 DNA sequence: TGTGCCAGCAGCGTAGTTCAGGGGGCTAGAACTGAAGCTTTCTTT. As protein: CASSVVQGARTEAFF. This chain uses TRBV9 with TRBJ1-1; 8 bases align to TRBD1. Germline V CDR1 and CDR2: SGDLS, YYNGEE. V dropped 0 bases and J dropped 5; count of bases not matched to a gene: 6. This CDR3 is built from 15 residues.

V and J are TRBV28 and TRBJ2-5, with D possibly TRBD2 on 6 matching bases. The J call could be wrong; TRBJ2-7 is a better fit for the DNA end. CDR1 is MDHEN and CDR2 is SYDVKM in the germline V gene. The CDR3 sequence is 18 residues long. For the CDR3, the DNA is TGTGCCAGCAGTTTATTTTTTGAGGTTGTGGCGGGGAACTACGAGCAGTACTTC. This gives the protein CASSLFFEVVAGNYEQYF.

The CDR3 region is CASSFGTGKNIQYF. The CDR3 DNA reads TGTGCCAGCAGCTTTGGGACAGGGAAAAACATTCAGTACTTC. The chain carries TRBV13 and TRBJ2-4, with 9 bases aligning to TRBD1. Germline V lookup: CDR1 PRHDT, CDR2 FYEKMQ (reference sequence). The CDR3 has 14 residues. The ends lost 3 bases at V and 4 bases at J; junction bases unmatched: 1.

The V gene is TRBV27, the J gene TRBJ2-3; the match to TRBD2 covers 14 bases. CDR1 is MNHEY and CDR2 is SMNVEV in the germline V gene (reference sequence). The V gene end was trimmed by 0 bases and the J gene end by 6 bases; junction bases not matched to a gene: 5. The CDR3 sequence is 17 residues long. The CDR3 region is CASSLSGLAGARDTQYF. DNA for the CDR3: TGTGCCAGCAGTTTATCGGGACTAGCGGGAGCTAGGGATACGCAGTATTTT.

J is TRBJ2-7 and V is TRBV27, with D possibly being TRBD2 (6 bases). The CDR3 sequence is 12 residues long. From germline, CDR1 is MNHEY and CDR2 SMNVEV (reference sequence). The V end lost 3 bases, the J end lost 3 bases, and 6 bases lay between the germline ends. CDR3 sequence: CASSLEGYEQYF. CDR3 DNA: TGTGCCAGCAGTTTGGAGGGCTACGAGCAGTACTTC.

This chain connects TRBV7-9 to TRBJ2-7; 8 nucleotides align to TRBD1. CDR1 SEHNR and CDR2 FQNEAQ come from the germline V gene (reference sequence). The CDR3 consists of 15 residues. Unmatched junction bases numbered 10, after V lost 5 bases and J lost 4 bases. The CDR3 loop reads CASSTTTGDVYEQYF. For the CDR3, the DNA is TGTGCCAGCAGCACCACGACAGGGGATGTATACGAGCAGTACTTC. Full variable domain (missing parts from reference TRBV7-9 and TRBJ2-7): DTGVSQNPRHKITKRGQNVTFRCDPISEHNRLYWYRQTLGQGPEFLTYFQNEAQLEKSRLLSDRFSAERPKGSFSTLEIQRTEQGDSAMYLCASSTTTGDVYEQYFGPGTRLTVT.

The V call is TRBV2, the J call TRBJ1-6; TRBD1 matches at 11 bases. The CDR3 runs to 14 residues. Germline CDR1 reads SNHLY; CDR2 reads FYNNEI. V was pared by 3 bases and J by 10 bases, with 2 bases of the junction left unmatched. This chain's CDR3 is CASSEGQGESPLHF. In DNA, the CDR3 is TGTGCCAGCAGTGAGGGACAGGGGGAATCACCCCTCCACTTT.

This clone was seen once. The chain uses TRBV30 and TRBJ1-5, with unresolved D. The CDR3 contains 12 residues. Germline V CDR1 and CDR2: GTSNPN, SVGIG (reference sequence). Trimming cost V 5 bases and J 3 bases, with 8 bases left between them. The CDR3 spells CAWGRDNQPQHF. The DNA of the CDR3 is TGTGCCTGGGGGCGAGACAATCAGCCCCAGCATTTT.

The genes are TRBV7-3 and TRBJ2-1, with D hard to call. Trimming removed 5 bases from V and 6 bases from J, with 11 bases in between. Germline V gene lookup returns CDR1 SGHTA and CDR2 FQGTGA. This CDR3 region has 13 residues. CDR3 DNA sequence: TGTGCCAGCAGCCTCCGCTACGGCAATGAGCAGTTCTTC. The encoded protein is CASSLRYGNEQFF.

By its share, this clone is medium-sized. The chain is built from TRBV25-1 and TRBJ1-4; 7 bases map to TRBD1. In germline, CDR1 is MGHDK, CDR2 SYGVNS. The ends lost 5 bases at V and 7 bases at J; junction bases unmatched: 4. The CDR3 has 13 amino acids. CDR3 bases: TGTGCCAGCAGTTCAACAGGGGTTGAAAAACTGTTTTTT. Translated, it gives CASSSTGVEKLFF.